Described below is a single T cell receptor (beta chain) sequence and its context. As yet, its antigen is unknown. TCRdb keeps only in-frame clones here, not all; method: immunoSEQ multiplex PCR. The sample has tens of thousands of clones, roughly 89% seen once. The data originate from a study of a mutant IDH1 vaccine in newly diagnosed glioma. Overall study: Either 4-6 weeks after radiotherapy alone or alongside temozolomide, vaccination was begun. Patients under treatment included about 62% males and 37.5% females and had a mean age of around 43 years. General study points: Whatever changes occurred in top peripheral T cell clonotypes seemed unrelated to pseudoprogression.

Time point indicated: week 11, during vaccination. Topical imiquimod accompanied each vaccine dose, which consisted of 300 ug of mutant IDH1 20-mer peptide. Those who donated had recent WHO grade 3 or 4 IDH1-mutant, ATRX-lost astrocytomas. The TCR originated in a man aged 35 to 55 with glioma. Specimen: PBMCs, collected from a glioma patient whose treatment included an IDH1 peptide vaccine.

This CDR3 reads CASSQLGRVSSYNEQFF. CDR3 DNA: TGCGCCAGCAGCCAACTGGGGCGGGTTAGCTCCTACAATGAGCAGTTCTTC. The rearrangement uses TRBV4-1 and TRBJ2-1; D is perhaps TRBD1 or TRBD2 (5 bases each). The CDR3 is 17 residues long. V lost 2 bases, J lost 0 bases, and 14 bases lay in between. CDR1 MGHRA and CDR2 YSYEKL come from the germline V gene.